Listed below are T cell receptor beta chains from one sample, sequenced in a study of blood T cell repertoires in COVID-19. The data were produced by immunoSEQ multiplex PCR, yet TCRdb's version contains in-frame clones alone and is incomplete. Of 150,000 to 200,000 clones listed, around 73% are singletons. The material sequenced was PBMCs or T cells enriched from blood (not recorded which). The receptors here all came from a woman aged 45-60 years who had recovered from COVID-19. Both conserved end residues are part of each CDR3. A D gene is named only where the DNA matches it firmly. Size is stated for part of the rows, as once, few or many counts, or as a class when the clone is expanded.

TRBV7-8	-	TRBJ2-1	TRBD1	CASGQGANEQFF	TGTGCCAGCGGGCAGGGGGCGAATGAGCAGTTCTTC
TRBV30	-	TRBJ1-5	TRBD1	CAWSATGGLDQPQHF	TGTGCCTGGTCCGCTACAGGGGGTCTGGATCAGCCCCAGCATTTT
TRBV11-2	-	TRBJ2-1	-	CASSLGGTALGEQFF	TGTGCCAGCAGCTTAGGCGGGACGGCGCTCGGTGAGCAGTTCTTC
TRBV6-5	few	TRBJ2-7	TRBD1	CASSYRDSSYEQYF	TGTGCCAGCAGTTATAGGGACAGCTCCTACGAGCAGTACTTC
TRBV29-1	few	TRBJ2-2	TRBD1	CSARTGGNTGELFF	TGCAGCGCACGGACAGGGGGAAACACCGGGGAGCTGTTTTTT
TRBV30	-	TRBJ2-1	-	CAWSGGDYNEQFF	TGTGCCTGGAGTGGCGGGGACTACAATGAGCAGTTCTTC
TRBV7-2	-	TRBJ1-5	-	CASSYDRNQPQHF	TGTGCCAGCAGCTACGACAGAAATCAGCCCCAGCATTTT
TRBV18	-	TRBJ2-1	TRBD2	CASSPASGSSYEQFF	TGTGCCAGCTCACCCGCTAGCGGGAGTTCCTATGAGCAGTTCTTC
TRBV19	-	TRBJ1-2	-	CASKLDRPSYGYTF	TGTGCCAGTAAGTTGGACAGACCGTCGTATGGCTACACCTTC
TRBV10-3	-	TRBJ2-2	-	CAISVREDTGELFF	TGTGCCATCAGTGTTAGGGAGGACACCGGGGAGCTGTTTTTT
TRBV7-9	-	TRBJ2-7	-	CASSTSSYEQYF	TGTGCCAGCAGCACGAGCTCCTACGAGCAGTACTTC
TRBV5-6	once	TRBJ1-3	-	CASSLAGGSGNTIYF	TGTGCCAGCAGCTTGGCCGGTGGCTCTGGAAACACCATATATTTT
TRBV6-2/TRBV6-3	-	TRBJ1-2	TRBD1	CASSYSFDRAEGYTF	TGTGCCAGCAGTTATTCCTTTGACAGGGCGGAGGGCTACACCTTC
TRBV7-9	-	TRBJ2-1	-	CASSLVWESLNEQFF	TGTGCCAGCAGCTTAGTGTGGGAGTCCCTCAATGAGCAGTTCTTC
TRBV29-1	-	TRBJ2-1	TRBD2	CSVVLAALQPYNEQFF	TGCAGCGTTGTCCTAGCGGCACTTCAGCCCTACAATGAGCAGTTCTTC
TRBV5-5	-	TRBJ2-7	TRBD2	CASSFSGSYEQYF	TGTGCCAGCAGCTTTAGCGGGAGCTACGAGCAGTACTTC
TRBV2	-	TRBJ2-1	-	CASSVQGNNEQFF	TGTGCCAGCAGTGTGCAGGGGAACAATGAGCAGTTCTTC
TRBV7-2	-	TRBJ1-3	-	CASSRAGSGNTIYF	TGTGCCAGCAGCCGTGCGGGCTCTGGAAACACCATATATTTT
TRBV5-6	-	TRBJ1-6	TRBD1	CASSLSRQGAQPLHF	TGTGCCAGCAGCCTGTCGAGACAGGGTGCGCAACCCCTCCACTTT
TRBV23-1	-	TRBJ1-5	-	CASAWGASNQPQHF	TGCGCCAGCGCCTGGGGCGCGAGCAATCAGCCCCAGCATTTT
TRBV27	-	TRBJ2-5	-	CASRDPSAYQETQYF	TGTGCCAGCAGAGACCCTAGCGCGTACCAAGAGACCCAGTACTTC
TRBV18	-	TRBJ1-1	TRBD1	CASSRQGTTEAFF	TGTGCCAGCTCCAGACAGGGAACCACTGAAGCTTTCTTT
TRBV18	-	TRBJ1-5	TRBD1	CASSPGTGSSNQPQHF	TGTGCCAGCTCACCCGGGACAGGGTCCAGCAATCAGCCCCAGCATTTT
TRBV25-1	once	TRBJ1-6	-	CASRTEGRNSPLHF	TGTGCCAGCAGAACCGAGGGGAGGAATTCACCCCTCCACTTT
TRBV5-1	-	TRBJ2-2	-	CASNLGSGHKTGELFF	TGCGCCAGCAACCTTGGGTCTGGACACAAAACCGGGGAGCTGTTTTTT
TRBV5-1	-	TRBJ1-2	-	CASSDQGPDGYTF	TGCGCCAGCTCCGACCAGGGCCCCGATGGCTACACCTTC
TRBV27	-	TRBJ1-2	TRBD1	CASSPTGDGNYGYTF	TGTGCCAGCAGTCCAACAGGGGATGGTAACTATGGCTACACCTTC